A selection of T cell receptor beta chains follows, all from one sample in a study of shared clonotypes between healthy human individuals. Libraries were prepared by immunoSEQ multiplex PCR; TCRdb keeps only in-frame clonotypes and omits some of them. The sample shows about a million clones, 75% of them seen only once. What was sequenced was memory CD4+ T cells sorted from blood. These receptors were taken from a man in his late teens or twenties in good health. CDR3s include the opening cysteine and the closing phenylalanine or tryptophan. D genes are given only for firm matches. Not all rows give a size; the values are once, few, many and, for expanded clones, a class.

V: TRBV15; D: TRBD1; J: TRBJ2-1; size: once; length: 14; CDR3: CATQGDRGINEQFF; DNA: TGTGCCACCCAGGGGGACAGGGGGATAAATGAGCAGTTCTTC
V: TRBV28; D: NA; J: TRBJ2-4; size: NA; length: 15; CDR3: CASRAQDRLKNIQYF; DNA: TGTGCCAGCAGAGCCCAGGACAGACTCAAAAACATTCAGTACTTC
V: TRBV2; D: NA; J: TRBJ2-7; size: NA; length: 15; CDR3: CASRAGHSFSYEQYF; DNA: TGTGCCAGCAGGGCGGGACACTCGTTCTCCTACGAGCAGTACTTC
V: TRBV4-1; D: NA; J: TRBJ2-3; size: NA; length: 15; CDR3: CASSQEGFSTDTQYF; DNA: TGCGCCAGCAGCCAAGAGGGATTTTCCACAGATACGCAGTATTTT
V: TRBV6-6; D: TRBD2; J: TRBJ2-1; size: NA; length: 12; CDR3: CASRVAGWEQFF; DNA: TGTGCCAGCAGGGTAGCGGGGTGGGAGCAGTTCTTC
V: TRBV11-2; D: TRBD2; J: TRBJ2-1; size: many; length: 16; CDR3: CASSTDERGGGNEQFF; DNA: TGTGCCAGCAGTACAGATGAGCGGGGGGGCGGCAATGAGCAGTTCTTC
V: TRBV7-2; D: TRBD1; J: TRBJ1-5; size: NA; length: 15; CDR3: CASSLEQGSRQPQHF; DNA: TGTGCCAGCAGCTTAGAACAGGGGAGCCGGCAGCCCCAGCATTTT
V: TRBV14; D: NA; J: TRBJ2-7; size: NA; length: 15; CDR3: CASSPYRSGTYEQYF; DNA: TGTGCCAGCAGCCCTTATAGATCGGGCACCTACGAGCAGTACTTC
V: TRBV4-3; D: TRBD2; J: TRBJ2-2; size: few; length: 17; CDR3: CASSQVALAANTGELFF; DNA: TGCGCCAGCAGCCAAGTGGCACTAGCGGCGAACACCGGGGAGCTGTTTTTT
V: TRBV30; D: TRBD1; J: TRBJ1-6; size: NA; length: 19; CDR3: CAWSVLGQGIIVTDSPLHF; DNA: TGTGCCTGGAGTGTATTAGGACAGGGGATAATTGTAACTGATTCACCCCTCCACTTT
V: TRBV30; D: TRBD2; J: TRBJ2-1; size: once; length: 16; CDR3: CAWGRLAGLTRGEQFF; DNA: TGTGCCTGGGGGAGACTAGCGGGCCTCACGCGGGGGGAGCAGTTCTTC
V: TRBV11-3; D: NA; J: TRBJ1-1; size: NA; length: 15; CDR3: CASSPQAGAAFEAFF; DNA: TGTGCCAGCAGCCCACAGGCGGGTGCGGCCTTTGAAGCTTTCTTT
V: TRBV6-5; D: TRBD2; J: TRBJ2-7; size: NA; length: 15; CDR3: CASSPLAGAAYEQYF; DNA: TGTGCCAGCAGTCCCTTAGCGGGAGCCGCCTACGAGCAGTACTTC
V: TRBV19; D: TRBD1; J: TRBJ1-5; size: NA; length: 16; CDR3: CASSIVDRGVGQPQHF; DNA: TGTGCCAGTAGTATAGTTGACAGGGGAGTAGGGCAGCCCCAGCATTTT
V: TRBV10-3; D: NA; J: TRBJ2-6; size: NA; length: 13; CDR3: CAISVPGANVLTF; DNA: TGTGCCATTTCGGTCCCTGGGGCCAACGTCCTGACTTTC
V: TRBV5-1; D: TRBD1; J: TRBJ2-7; size: once; length: 14; CDR3: CASSSGQGLYEQYF; DNA: TGCGCCAGCAGCTCGGGACAGGGGCTCTACGAGCAGTACTTC
V: TRBV25-1; D: NA; J: TRBJ2-2; size: NA; length: 15; CDR3: CASSEFSGETGELFF; DNA: TGTGCCAGCAGTGAATTTTCAGGGGAGACCGGGGAGCTGTTTTTT
V: TRBV30; D: NA; J: TRBJ1-1; size: few; length: 15; CDR3: CAWSVLGIMNTEAFF; DNA: TGTGCCTGGAGTGTATTGGGGATCATGAACACTGAAGCTTTCTTT
V: TRBV25-1; D: NA; J: TRBJ1-2; size: few; length: 15; CDR3: CASSADKKTNYGYTF; DNA: TGTGCCAGCAGTGCCGACAAGAAGACGAACTATGGCTACACCTTC
V: TRBV5-1; D: TRBD1; J: TRBJ2-5; size: NA; length: 13; CDR3: CASSMDRSETQYF; DNA: TGCGCCAGCAGCATGGACAGGTCAGAGACCCAGTACTTC
V: TRBV6-1; D: NA; J: TRBJ1-4; size: NA; length: 15; CDR3: CASSVQSGTNEKLFF; DNA: TGTGCCAGCAGTGTTCAAAGTGGAACTAATGAAAAACTGTTTTTT
V: TRBV30; D: TRBD1; J: TRBJ2-2; size: NA; length: 16; CDR3: CAWSRTGRGDTGELFF; DNA: TGTGCCTGGAGTAGGACAGGGAGAGGGGACACCGGGGAGCTGTTTTTT
V: TRBV30; D: TRBD2; J: TRBJ2-7; size: NA; length: 18; CDR3: CAWSRDRGLAGRSYEQYF; DNA: TGTGCCTGGAGCCGGGACAGGGGACTAGCGGGACGCTCCTACGAGCAGTACTTC
V: TRBV27; D: NA; J: TRBJ2-7; size: NA; length: 15; CDR3: CASSLGLLHSYEQYF; DNA: TGTGCCAGCAGTTTAGGACTGCTGCATTCCTACGAGCAGTACTTC
V: TRBV6-5; D: NA; J: TRBJ1-6; size: NA; length: 14; CDR3: CASSSGRENSPLHF; DNA: TGTGCCAGCAGTTCTGGTCGGGAAAATTCACCCCTCCACTTT
V: TRBV30; D: NA; J: TRBJ2-3; size: NA; length: 13; CDR3: CACGTQWKDTQYF; DNA: TGTGCCTGCGGGACGCAGTGGAAGGATACGCAGTATTTT
V: TRBV10-3; D: NA; J: TRBJ2-7; size: few; length: 15; CDR3: CAISESGGTFSEQYF; DNA: TGTGCCATCAGTGAGTCGGGCGGGACCTTCTCCGAGCAGTACTTC
V: TRBV5-1; D: TRBD1; J: TRBJ2-1; size: NA; length: 14; CDR3: CASGRDSPYNEQFF; DNA: TGCGCCAGCGGCCGGGACAGTCCCTACAATGAGCAGTTCTTC
V: TRBV6-1; D: NA; J: TRBJ2-7; size: NA; length: 15; CDR3: CASRLESRASYEQYF; DNA: TGTGCCAGCAGACTGGAATCAAGAGCCTCCTACGAGCAGTACTTC